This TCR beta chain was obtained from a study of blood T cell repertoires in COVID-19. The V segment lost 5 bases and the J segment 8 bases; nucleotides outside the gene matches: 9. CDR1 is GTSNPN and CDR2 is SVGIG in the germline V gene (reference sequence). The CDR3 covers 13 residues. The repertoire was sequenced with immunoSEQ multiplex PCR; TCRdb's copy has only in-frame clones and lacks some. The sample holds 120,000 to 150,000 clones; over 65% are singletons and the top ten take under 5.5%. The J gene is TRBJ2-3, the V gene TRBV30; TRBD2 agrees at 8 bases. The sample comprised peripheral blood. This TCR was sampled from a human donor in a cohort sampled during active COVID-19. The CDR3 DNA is TGTGCCTGGGGAACTAGCGGAGGCACTACGCAGTATTTT. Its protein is CAWGTSGGTTQYF. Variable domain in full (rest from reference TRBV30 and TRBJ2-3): SQTIHQWPATLVQPVGSPLSLECTVEGTSNPNLYWYRQAAGRGLQLLFYSVGIGQISSEVPQNLSASRPQDRQFILSSKKLLLSDSGFYLCAWGTSGGTTQYFGPGTRLTVL.